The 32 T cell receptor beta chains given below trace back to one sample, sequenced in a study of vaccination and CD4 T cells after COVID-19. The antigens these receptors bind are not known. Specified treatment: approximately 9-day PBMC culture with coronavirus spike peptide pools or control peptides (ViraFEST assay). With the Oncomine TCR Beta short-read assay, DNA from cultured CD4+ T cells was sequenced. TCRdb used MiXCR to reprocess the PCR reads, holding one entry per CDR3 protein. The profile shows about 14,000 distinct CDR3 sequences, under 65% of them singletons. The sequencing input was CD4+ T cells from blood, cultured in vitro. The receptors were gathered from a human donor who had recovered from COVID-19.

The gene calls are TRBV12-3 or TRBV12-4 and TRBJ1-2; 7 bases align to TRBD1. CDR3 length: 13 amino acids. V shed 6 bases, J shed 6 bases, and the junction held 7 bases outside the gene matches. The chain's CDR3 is CASRRQGLHGYTF. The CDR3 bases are TGTGCCAGCAGAAGACAGGGACTTCATGGCTACACCTTC.

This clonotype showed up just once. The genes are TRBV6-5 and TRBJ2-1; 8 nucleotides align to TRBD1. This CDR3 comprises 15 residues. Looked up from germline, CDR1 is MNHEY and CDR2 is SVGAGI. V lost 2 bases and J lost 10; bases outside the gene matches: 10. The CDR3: CASSYDGRGLTEQFF. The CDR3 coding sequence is TGTGCCAGCAGTTACGATGGCAGGGGGCTAACGGAGCAGTTCTTC.

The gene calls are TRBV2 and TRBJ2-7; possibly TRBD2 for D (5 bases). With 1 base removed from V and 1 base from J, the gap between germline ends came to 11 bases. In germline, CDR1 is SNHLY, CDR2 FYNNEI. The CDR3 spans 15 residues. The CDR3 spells CASSEGRGGSYEQYF. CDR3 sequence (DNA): TGTGCCAGCAGTGAAGGTCGCGGCGGGTCCTACGAGCAGTACTTC. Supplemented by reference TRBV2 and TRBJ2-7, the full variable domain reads EPEVTQTPSHQVTQMGQEVILRCVPISNHLYFYWYRQILGQKVEFLVSFYNNEISEKSEIFDDQFSVERPDGSNFTLKIRSTKLEDSAMYFCASSEGRGGSYEQYFGPGTRLTVT.

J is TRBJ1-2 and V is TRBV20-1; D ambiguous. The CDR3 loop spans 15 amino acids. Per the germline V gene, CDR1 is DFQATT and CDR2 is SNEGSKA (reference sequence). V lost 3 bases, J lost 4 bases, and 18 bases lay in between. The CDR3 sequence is CSASNQVAIFYGYTF. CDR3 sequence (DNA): TGCAGTGCTAGTAATCAGGTAGCCATTTTCTATGGCTACACCTTC.

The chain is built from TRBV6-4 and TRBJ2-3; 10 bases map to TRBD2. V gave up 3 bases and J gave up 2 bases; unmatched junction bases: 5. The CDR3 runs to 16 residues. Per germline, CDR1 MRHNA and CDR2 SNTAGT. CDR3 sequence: CASSDSSGRATDTQYF. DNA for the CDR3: TGTGCCAGCAGTGATTCGAGCGGGAGGGCCACAGATACGCAGTATTTT.

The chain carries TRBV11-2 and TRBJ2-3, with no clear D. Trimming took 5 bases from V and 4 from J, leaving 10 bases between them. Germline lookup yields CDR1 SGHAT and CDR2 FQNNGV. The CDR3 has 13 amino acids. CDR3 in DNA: TGTGCCAGCAGCATCCTAGAGGCAGATACGCAGTATTTT. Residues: CASSILEADTQYF.

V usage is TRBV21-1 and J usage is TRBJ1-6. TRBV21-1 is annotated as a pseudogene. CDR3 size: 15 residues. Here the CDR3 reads CASSKGRQRQSPLHF. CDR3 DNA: TGTGCCAGCAGCAAAGGCAGGCAAAGGCAGTCACCCCTCCACTTT.

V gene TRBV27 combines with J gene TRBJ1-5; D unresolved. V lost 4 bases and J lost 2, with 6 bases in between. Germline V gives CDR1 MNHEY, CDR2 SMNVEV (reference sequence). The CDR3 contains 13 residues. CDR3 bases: TGTGCCAGCAGTTATGACGGCAATCAGCCCCAGCATTTT. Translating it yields CASSYDGNQPQHF.

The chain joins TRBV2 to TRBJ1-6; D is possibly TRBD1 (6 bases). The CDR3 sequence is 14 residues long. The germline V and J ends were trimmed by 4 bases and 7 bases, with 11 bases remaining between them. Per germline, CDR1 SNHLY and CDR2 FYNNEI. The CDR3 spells CASSVAGDNSPLHF. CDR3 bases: TGTGCCAGCAGTGTAGCAGGGGACAATTCACCCCTCCACTTT.

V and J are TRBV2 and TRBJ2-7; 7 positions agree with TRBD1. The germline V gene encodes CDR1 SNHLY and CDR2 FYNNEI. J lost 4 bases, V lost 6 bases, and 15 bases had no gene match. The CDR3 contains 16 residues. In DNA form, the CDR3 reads TGTGCCAGCAGCGTAAGGACAGGATACCCTCCGTACGAGCAGTACTTC. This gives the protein CASSVRTGYPPYEQYF.

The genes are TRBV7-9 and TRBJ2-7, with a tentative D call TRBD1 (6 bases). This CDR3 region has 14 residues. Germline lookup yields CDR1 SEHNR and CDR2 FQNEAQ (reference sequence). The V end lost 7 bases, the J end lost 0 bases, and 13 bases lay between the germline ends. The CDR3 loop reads CASNLRGSSYEQYF. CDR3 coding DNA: TGTGCCAGCAATCTGAGGGGGAGCTCCTACGAGCAGTACTTC. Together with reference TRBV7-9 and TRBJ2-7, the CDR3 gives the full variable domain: DTGVSQNPRHKITKRGQNVTFRCDPISEHNRLYWYRQTLGQGPEFLTYFQNEAQLEKSRLLSDRFSAERPKGSFSTLEIQRTEQGDSAMYLCASNLRGSSYEQYFGPGTRLTVT.

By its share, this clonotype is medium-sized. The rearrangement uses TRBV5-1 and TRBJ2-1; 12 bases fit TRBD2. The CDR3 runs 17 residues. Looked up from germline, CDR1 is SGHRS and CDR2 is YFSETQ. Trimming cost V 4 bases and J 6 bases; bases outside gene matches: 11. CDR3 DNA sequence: TGCGCCAGCAGCCCCCGACTAGCGGGAGCGTCGGTCAATGAGCAGTTCTTC. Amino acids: CASSPRLAGASVNEQFF.

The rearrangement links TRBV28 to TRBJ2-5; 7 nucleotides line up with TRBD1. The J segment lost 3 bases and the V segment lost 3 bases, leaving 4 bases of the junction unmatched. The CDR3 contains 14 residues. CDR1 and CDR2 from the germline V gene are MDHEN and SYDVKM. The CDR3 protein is CASSFAGTEETQYF. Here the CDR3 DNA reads TGTGCCAGCAGTTTCGCCGGGACAGAAGAGACCCAGTACTTC.

CDR3 sequence reads: CSAGYNEQFF. Written as DNA, the CDR3 is TGCAGTGCTGGTTACAATGAGCAGTTCTTC. The chain recombines TRBV20-1 with TRBJ2-1; no reliable D call. The CDR3 has 10 residues. The germline V gene has CDR1 DFQATT and CDR2 SNEGSKA (reference sequence). The V end was cut by 5 bases, the J end by 4 bases, with 3 bases between.

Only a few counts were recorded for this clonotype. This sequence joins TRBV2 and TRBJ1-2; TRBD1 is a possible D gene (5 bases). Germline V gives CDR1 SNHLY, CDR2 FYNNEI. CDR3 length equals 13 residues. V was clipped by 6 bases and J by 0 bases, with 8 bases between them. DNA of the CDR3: TGTGCCAGCAGGAGGGACTCTAACTATGGCTACACCTTC. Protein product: CASRRDSNYGYTF.

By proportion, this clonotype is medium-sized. The CDR3 sequence: CASSQRQASSDNEQFF. In DNA, the CDR3 is TGTGCCAGTAGTCAACGACAGGCATCATCCGACAATGAGCAGTTCTTC. The chain recombines TRBV19 with TRBJ2-1; maybe TRBD1 (6 bases). Germline CDR1 is LNHDA and CDR2 is SQIVND (reference sequence). This CDR3 is built from 16 residues. V shed 5 bases and J shed 5 bases, with 19 bases lying between them.

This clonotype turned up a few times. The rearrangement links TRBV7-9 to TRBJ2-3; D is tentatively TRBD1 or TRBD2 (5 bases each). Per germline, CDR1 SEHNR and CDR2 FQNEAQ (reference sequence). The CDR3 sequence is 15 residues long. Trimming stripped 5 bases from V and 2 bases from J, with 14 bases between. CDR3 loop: CASSLGTVNTDTQYF. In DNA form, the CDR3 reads TGTGCCAGCAGCCTCGGGACGGTTAACACAGATACGCAGTATTTT.

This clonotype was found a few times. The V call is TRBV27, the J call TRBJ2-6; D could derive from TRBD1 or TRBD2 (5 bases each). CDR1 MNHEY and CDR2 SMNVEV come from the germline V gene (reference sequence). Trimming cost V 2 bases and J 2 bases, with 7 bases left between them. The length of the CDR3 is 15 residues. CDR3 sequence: CASSLRGAGANVLTF. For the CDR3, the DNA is TGTGCCAGCAGTTTACGGGGCGCTGGGGCCAACGTCCTGACTTTC.

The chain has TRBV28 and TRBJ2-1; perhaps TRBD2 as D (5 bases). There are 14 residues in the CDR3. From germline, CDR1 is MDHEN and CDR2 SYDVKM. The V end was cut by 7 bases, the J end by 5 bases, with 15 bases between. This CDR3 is CASTPGGGHNEQFF. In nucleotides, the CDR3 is TGTGCCAGCACCCCAGGAGGCGGGCACAATGAGCAGTTCTTC.

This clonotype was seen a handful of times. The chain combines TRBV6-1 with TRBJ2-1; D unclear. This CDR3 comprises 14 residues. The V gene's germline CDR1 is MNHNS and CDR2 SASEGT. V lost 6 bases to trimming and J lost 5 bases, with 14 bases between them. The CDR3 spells CASRQVWVNNEQFF. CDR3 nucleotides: TGTGCCAGCAGGCAGGTTTGGGTCAACAATGAGCAGTTCTTC.

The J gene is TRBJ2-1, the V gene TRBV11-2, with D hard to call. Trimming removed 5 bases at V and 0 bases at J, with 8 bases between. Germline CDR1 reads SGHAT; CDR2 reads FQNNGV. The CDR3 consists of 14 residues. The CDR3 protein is CASSPLGSYNEQFF. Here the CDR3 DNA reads TGTGCCAGCAGCCCTCTGGGCTCCTACAATGAGCAGTTCTTC.

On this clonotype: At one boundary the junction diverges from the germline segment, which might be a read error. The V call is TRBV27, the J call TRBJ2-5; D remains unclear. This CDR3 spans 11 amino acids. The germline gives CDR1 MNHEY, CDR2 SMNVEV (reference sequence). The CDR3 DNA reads TGTGCCAGCAGTTTTCAAGGGACCCAGTACTTC. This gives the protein CASSFQGTQYF.

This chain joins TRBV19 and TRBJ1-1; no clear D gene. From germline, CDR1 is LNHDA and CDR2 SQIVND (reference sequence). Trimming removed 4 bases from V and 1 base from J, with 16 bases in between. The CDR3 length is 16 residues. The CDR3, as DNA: TGTGCCAGTAGTAGTAGAGGCCGAGGATCGAACACTGAAGCTTTCTTT. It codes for CASSSRGRGSNTEAFF.

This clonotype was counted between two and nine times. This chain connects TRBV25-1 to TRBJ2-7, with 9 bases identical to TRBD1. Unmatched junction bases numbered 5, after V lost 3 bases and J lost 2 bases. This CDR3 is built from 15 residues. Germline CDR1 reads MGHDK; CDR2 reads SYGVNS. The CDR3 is CASSEDRGFAYEQYF. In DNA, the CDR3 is TGTGCCAGCAGTGAGGACAGGGGATTTGCCTACGAGCAGTACTTC.

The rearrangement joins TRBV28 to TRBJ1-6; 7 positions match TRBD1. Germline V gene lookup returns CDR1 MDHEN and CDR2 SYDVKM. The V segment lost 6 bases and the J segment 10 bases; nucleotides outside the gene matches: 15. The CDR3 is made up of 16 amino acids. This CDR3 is CASRIEQGRASSPLHF. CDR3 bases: TGTGCCAGCAGAATCGAACAGGGGAGGGCAAGCTCACCCCTCCACTTT.

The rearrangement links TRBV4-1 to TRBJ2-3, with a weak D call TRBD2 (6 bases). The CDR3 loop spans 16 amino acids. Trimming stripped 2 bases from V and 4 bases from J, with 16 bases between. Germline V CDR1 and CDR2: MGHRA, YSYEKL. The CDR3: CASSQIGTYRSDTQYF. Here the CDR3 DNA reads TGCGCCAGCAGCCAAATAGGGACTTACCGTTCAGATACGCAGTATTTT.

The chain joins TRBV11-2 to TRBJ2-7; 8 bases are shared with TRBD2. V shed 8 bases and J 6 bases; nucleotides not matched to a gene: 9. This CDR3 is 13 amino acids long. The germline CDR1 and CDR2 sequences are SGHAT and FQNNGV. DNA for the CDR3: TGTGCCAGCCAGTCGGGAGGGGAGACCGAGCAGTACTTC. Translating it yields CASQSGGETEQYF.

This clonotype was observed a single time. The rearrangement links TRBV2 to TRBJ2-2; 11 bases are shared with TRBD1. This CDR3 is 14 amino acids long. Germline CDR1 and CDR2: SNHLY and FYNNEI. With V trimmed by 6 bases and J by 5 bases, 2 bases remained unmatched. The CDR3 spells CASRRDRGTGELFF. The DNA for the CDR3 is TGTGCCAGCAGACGGGACAGGGGGACCGGGGAGCTGTTTTTT.

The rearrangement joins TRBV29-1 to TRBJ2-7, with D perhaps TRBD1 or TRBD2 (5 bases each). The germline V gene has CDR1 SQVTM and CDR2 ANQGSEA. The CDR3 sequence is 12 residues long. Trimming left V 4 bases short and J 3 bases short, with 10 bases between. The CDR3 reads CSVAGSRYEQYF. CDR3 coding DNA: TGCAGCGTTGCAGGGAGCCGCTACGAGCAGTACTTC.

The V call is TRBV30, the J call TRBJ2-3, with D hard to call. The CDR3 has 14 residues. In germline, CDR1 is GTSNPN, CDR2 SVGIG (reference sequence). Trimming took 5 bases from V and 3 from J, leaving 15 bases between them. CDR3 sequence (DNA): TGTGCCTGGGCCCTTTGGGGTAGGACAGATACGCAGTATTTT. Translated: CAWALWGRTDTQYF.

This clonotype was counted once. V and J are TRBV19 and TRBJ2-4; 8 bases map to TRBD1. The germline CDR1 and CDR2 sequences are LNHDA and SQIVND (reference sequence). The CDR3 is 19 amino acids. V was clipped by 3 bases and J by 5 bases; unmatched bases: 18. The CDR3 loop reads CASSIRLQGANFRENIQYF. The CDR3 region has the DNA TGTGCCAGTAGTATCCGCCTTCAGGGGGCGAATTTCAGGGAAAACATTCAGTACTTC.

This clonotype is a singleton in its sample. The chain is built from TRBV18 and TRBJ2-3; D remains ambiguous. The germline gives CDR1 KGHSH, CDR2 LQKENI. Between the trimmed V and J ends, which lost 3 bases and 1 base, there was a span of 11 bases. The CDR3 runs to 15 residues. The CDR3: CASSPARPGTDTQYF. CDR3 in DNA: TGTGCCAGCTCACCGGCCCGGCCGGGCACAGATACGCAGTATTTT.